Shown below are 32 T cell receptor beta chains from a single sample sequenced in a study of cytomegalovirus exposure and HLA in healthy donors. PCR primers comprised 60 Vbeta and 13 Jbeta primers. Sequencing was performed with immunoSEQ multiplex PCR; in TCRdb, only in-frame clones are kept and a portion is missing. This table has approximately 44,000 clones, 70% to 80% appearing once. Sequencing was done on a sample of PBMCs. The receptor source for this set is a man in his thirties or forties in good health and CMV-seronegative.

DNA for the CDR3: TGTGCCAGCACCGCCCGGGCGGGAGGGCCGTACGAGCAGTACTTC. It yields the protein CASTARAGGPYEQYF. The chain couples TRBV7-2 to TRBJ2-5; 9 bases agree with TRBD2. The end of the DNA fits TRBJ2-7 better, so the J call may be wrong. The CDR3 sequence is 15 residues long. From germline, CDR1 is SGHTA and CDR2 FQGNSA.

V and J are TRBV27 and TRBJ2-7; 7 bases align to TRBD1. V was pared by 6 bases and J by 3 bases, with 8 bases of the junction left unmatched. CDR1 is MNHEY and CDR2 is SMNVEV in the germline V gene (reference sequence). The CDR3 extends over 14 amino acids. The CDR3 sequence: CASRSGTEIYEQYF. The CDR3 bases are TGTGCCAGCAGATCCGGGACAGAGATCTACGAGCAGTACTTC.

CDR3 DNA sequence: TGTGCCAGCAGACGGGACAGGGTCTCTTATGGCTACACCTTC. This codes for CASRRDRVSYGYTF. The rearrangement uses TRBV6-1 and TRBJ1-2, with 9 positions matching TRBD1. The CDR3 loop spans 14 amino acids. With V trimmed by 6 bases and J by 5 bases, 7 bases remained unmatched. The germline V gene has CDR1 MNHNS and CDR2 SASEGT.

The chain combines TRBV5-1 with TRBJ2-1; 9 bases map to TRBD1. V shed 4 bases and J 8 bases; nucleotides not matched to a gene: 7. CDR1 SGHRS and CDR2 YFSETQ come from the germline V gene. The CDR3 extends over 14 amino acids. Written as DNA, the CDR3 is TGCGCCAGCAGCGCGGGACAGGGACACGATGAGCAGTTCTTC. Translation: CASSAGQGHDEQFF.

This chain connects TRBV5-6 to TRBJ2-5, with 8 positions matching TRBD1. Per germline, CDR1 SGHDT and CDR2 YYEEEE. The CDR3 has 15 amino acids. J gave up 3 bases and V 0 bases, and 4 bases lay outside the gene matches. The CDR3 sequence is CASSLGQGAEETQYF. DNA for the CDR3: TGTGCCAGCAGCTTGGGGCAGGGGGCCGAAGAGACCCAGTACTTC.

This sequence joins TRBV5-8 and TRBJ1-2; 7 bases line up with TRBD1. The CDR3 is made up of 16 amino acids. Germline V gives CDR1 SGHTS, CDR2 YDEGEE. V lost 3 bases to trimming and J lost 3 bases; unmatched junction nucleotides: 11. CDR3 DNA: TGTGCCAGCAGCTCCCAAAGTACAGGGACAGACTATGGCTACACCTTC. This sequence encodes CASSSQSTGTDYGYTF.

CDR3 amino acids: CATSSILQGRAEQYF. In DNA form, the CDR3 reads TGTGCCACCAGCTCCATTCTGCAGGGTCGAGCCGAGCAGTACTTC. The chain employs TRBV15 and TRBJ2-7; D might be TRBD1 (5 bases). Trimming stripped 5 bases from V and 6 bases from J, with 20 bases between. This CDR3 region has 15 residues. Looked up from germline, CDR1 is LNHNV and CDR2 is YYDKDF (reference sequence).

The V call is TRBV5-1, the J call TRBJ2-2, with D possibly TRBD1 on 5 matching bases. V dropped 4 bases and J dropped 2 bases, with 9 bases sitting between them. The CDR3 contains 14 residues. Germline CDR1 reads SGHRS; CDR2 reads YFSETQ. CDR3 in amino acids: CASSRDSNTGELFF. The CDR3, as DNA: TGCGCCAGCAGCAGAGACAGTAACACCGGGGAGCTGTTTTTT.

This chain uses TRBV20-1 with TRBJ2-1; 8 positions match TRBD2. The CDR3 has 11 amino acids. Looked up from germline, CDR1 is DFQATT and CDR2 is SNEGSKA (reference sequence). V was pared by 3 bases and J by 9 bases, with 1 base of the junction left unmatched. The CDR3, as DNA: TGCAGTGCTAGGACTAGCGTTGAGCAGTTCTTC. Protein product: CSARTSVEQFF.

This clone occurred a few times. The chain is built from TRBV4-1 and TRBJ1-2; no reliable D call. CDR3 size: 15 residues. The germline V and J ends were trimmed by 2 bases and 3 bases, with 13 bases remaining between them. Germline CDR1 reads MGHRA; CDR2 reads YSYEKL. The CDR3 is CASSQPRQAHYGYTF. Here the CDR3 DNA reads TGCGCCAGCAGCCAACCGCGCCAGGCCCACTATGGCTACACCTTC.

V and J are TRBV7-9 and TRBJ2-7; 7 bases are a match to TRBD1. J lost 2 bases, V lost 1 base, and 2 bases had no gene match. The CDR3 length is 14 residues. Per the germline V gene, CDR1 is SEHNR and CDR2 is FQNEAQ (reference sequence). CDR3 nucleotides: TGTGCCAGCAGCTTAGTGGGACAGCCCTACGAGCAGTACTTC. The encoded protein is CASSLVGQPYEQYF.

The V gene is TRBV2, the J gene TRBJ2-3; D remains unclear. CDR3 size: 15 residues. Trimming cost V 4 bases and J 0 bases, with 11 bases left between them. CDR1 SNHLY and CDR2 FYNNEI come from the germline V gene. CDR3 nucleotide sequence: TGTGCCAGCAGTGGTGCCTACGCTAGCACAGATACGCAGTATTTT. Protein product: CASSGAYASTDTQYF.

CDR3 sequence reads: CASSLGLAVPYEQYF. The CDR3 DNA sequence: TGTGCCAGCAGCTTGGGGCTAGCGGTTCCCTACGAGCAGTACTTC. The chain combines TRBV7-2 with TRBJ2-7, with TRBD2 identical over 7 bases. J gave up 2 bases and V 3 bases, and 7 bases lay outside the gene matches. Germline V lookup: CDR1 SGHTA, CDR2 FQGNSA. The CDR3 consists of 15 residues.

As concerns this clone: The CDR3 does not close with the conserved phenylalanine or tryptophan, likely indicating a read error. V usage is TRBV5-1 and J usage is TRBJ1-6; 11 bases fit TRBD1. CDR1 and CDR2 (germline): SGHRS, YFSETQ. J lost 0 bases, V lost 0 bases, and 8 bases had no gene match. The CDR3 is 20 residues long. DNA of the CDR3: TGCGCCAGCAGCTTGGGGCCCGGGACAGGGGGTCTCTCCTATAATTCACCCCTCCACTCT. As protein: CASSLGPGTGGLSYNSPLHS.

The chain recombines TRBV10-1 with TRBJ2-5, with D possibly matching TRBD2 (6 bases). CDR1 is WNHNN and CDR2 is SYGVQD in the germline V gene (reference sequence). Trimming left V 8 bases short and J 11 bases short, with 15 bases between. The CDR3 spans 11 residues. The CDR3 DNA follows: TGCGCCAGCGGACGTGGGGGGAAGCAGTACTTC. Residues: CASGRGGKQYF.

This chain joins TRBV11-2 and TRBJ2-7; D ambiguous. V shed 1 base and J shed 2 bases, with 9 bases lying between them. Germline loops: CDR1 SGHAT, CDR2 FQNNGV. The CDR3 consists of 14 residues. The CDR3 reads CASSLAASPYEQYF. CDR3 in DNA: TGTGCCAGCAGCTTAGCTGCAAGCCCCTACGAGCAGTACTTC.

V and J are TRBV28 and TRBJ2-5; 9 nucleotides align to TRBD1. The DNA end is more similar to TRBJ2-7, so the J call may be wrong. The germline V gene encodes CDR1 MDHEN and CDR2 SYDVKM. The CDR3 totals 14 residues. For the CDR3, the DNA is TGTGCCAGCAGACCGGGACAGGGCTTATACGAGCAGTACTTC. Its translation: CASRPGQGLYEQYF.

CDR3 coding DNA: TGTGCCAGCAGCTCCGACAGGGGAGGCTACGAGCAGTACTTC. Translated, it gives CASSSDRGGYEQYF. The V gene is TRBV7-3, the J gene TRBJ2-7; 8 bases match TRBD1. CDR1 is SGHTA and CDR2 is FQGTGA in the germline V gene. This CDR3 is 14 amino acids long. Unmatched junction bases numbered 5, after V lost 4 bases and J lost 3 bases.

The chain uses TRBV18 and TRBJ2-7; 7 bases are a match to TRBD2. The length of the CDR3 is 14 residues. Germline CDR1 reads KGHSH; CDR2 reads LQKENI. Unmatched junction bases numbered 8, after V lost 2 bases and J lost 7 bases. The CDR3 nucleotides read TGTGCCAGCTCACCAGGGGCGGGAGCGAGGGAGCAGTACTTC. Translating it yields CASSPGAGAREQYF.

The J gene is TRBJ2-2, the V gene TRBV29-1; no clear D gene. The V gene's germline CDR1 is SQVTM and CDR2 ANQGSEA. V lost 3 bases and J 1 base, leaving 6 bases between the germline ends. The CDR3 loop spans 13 amino acids. The CDR3 sequence is CSVDRGNTGELFF. The CDR3 nucleotides are TGCAGCGTTGACCGAGGGAACACCGGGGAGCTGTTTTTT.

The sample holds one count of this clone. The CDR3 DNA follows: TGCGCCAGCAGCCTGGACAGGGGGAACACTGAAGCTTTCTTT. Its protein is CASSLDRGNTEAFF. The V gene is TRBV5-1, the J gene TRBJ1-1; 9 bases match TRBD1. Germline V gives CDR1 SGHRS, CDR2 YFSETQ. This CDR3 contains 14 residues. V was pared by 4 bases and J by 1 base, with 2 bases of the junction left unmatched.

This clone showed up just a few times. The chain has TRBV7-2 and TRBJ2-7; TRBD1 matches at 9 bases. CDR3 size: 15 residues. The V gene's germline CDR1 is SGHTA and CDR2 FQGNSA. J gave up 2 bases and V 5 bases, and 7 bases lay outside the gene matches. The CDR3: CASSKSGQGAYEQYF. DNA for the CDR3: TGTGCCAGCAGCAAATCGGGACAGGGAGCCTACGAGCAGTACTTC.

This clone has a handful of counts. This chain links TRBV25-1 with TRBJ2-1, with 9 nucleotides matching TRBD2. The CDR3 has 16 amino acids. Germline lookup yields CDR1 MGHDK and CDR2 SYGVNS. With V trimmed by 1 base and J by 3 bases, 4 bases remained unmatched. The chain's CDR3 is CASSESSSGVYNEQFF. As DNA, the CDR3 is TGTGCCAGCAGTGAATCTTCTAGCGGGGTCTACAATGAGCAGTTCTTC.

This rearrangement joins TRBV7-6 to TRBJ2-1, with 12 bases identical to TRBD2. Germline trimming cut 5 bases from V and 2 bases from J; bases unmatched to any gene: 19. Looked up from germline, CDR1 is SGHVS and CDR2 is FNYEAQ. The CDR3 extends over 21 amino acids. The CDR3 loop is CASSPHHGGLAGGFTYNEQFF. The CDR3 DNA reads TGTGCCAGCAGCCCTCACCACGGGGGGCTAGCGGGAGGGTTCACCTACAATGAGCAGTTCTTC.

This chain uses TRBV6-1 with TRBJ1-5; D might be TRBD1 (5 bases). V was shortened by 8 bases and J by 5 bases, with 19 bases between the two germline ends. This CDR3 comprises 15 residues. The germline V gene encodes CDR1 MNHNS and CDR2 SASEGT. Written as DNA, the CDR3 is TGTGCCAGCGAAAGGGAGGGAGGGACGTATCAGCCCCAGCATTTT. Amino acids: CASEREGGTYQPQHF.

This chain links TRBV6-4 with TRBJ2-2, with D unresolved. Trimming shortened V by 4 bases and J by 1 base, and 4 bases separated the two germline ends. This CDR3 is 13 amino acids long. Germline CDR1 and CDR2: MRHNA and SNTAGT. CDR3 sequence: CASSVQNTGELFF. The DNA of the CDR3 is TGTGCCAGCAGTGTACAGAACACCGGGGAGCTGTTTTTT.

Here the CDR3 DNA reads TGCGCCAGCAGTGAGTCGACTAGCGGGAGTGGGGCAGATACGCAGTATTTT. It yields the protein CASSESTSGSGADTQYF. The chain is built from TRBV10-2 and TRBJ2-3; 12 bases match TRBD2. Germline V gene lookup returns CDR1 WSHSY and CDR2 SAAADI. V lost 0 bases to trimming and J lost 4 bases; unmatched junction nucleotides: 5. This CDR3 region has 17 residues.

The genes are TRBV7-9 and TRBJ1-6; D gene unclear. Germline V CDR1 and CDR2: SEHNR, FQNEAQ (reference sequence). CDR3 length: 13 residues. V dropped 0 bases and J dropped 7 bases, with 4 bases sitting between them. The CDR3 protein is CASSLALNSPLHF. In nucleotides, the CDR3 is TGTGCCAGCAGCTTAGCGTTAAATTCACCCCTCCACTTT.

This clone was counted a single time. The genes are TRBV18 and TRBJ1-6; D is uncertain. V was shortened by 2 bases and J by 5 bases, with 7 bases between the two germline ends. The CDR3 is 14 residues long. CDR1 and CDR2 (germline): KGHSH, LQKENI. In nucleotides, the CDR3 is TGTGCCAGCTCACCAGTGTCAGATAATTCACCCCTCCACTTT. This sequence encodes CASSPVSDNSPLHF.

In its sample, this clone was seen a few times. The chain employs TRBV7-9 and TRBJ1-2, with 9 bases aligning to TRBD1. Germline CDR1 reads SEHNR; CDR2 reads FQNEAQ (reference sequence). The length of the CDR3 is 15 residues. V shed 5 bases, J shed 10 bases, and the junction held 14 bases outside the gene matches. This chain's CDR3 is CASSPPSGQGKIYTF. The CDR3 nucleotides read TGTGCCAGCAGCCCACCGAGTGGACAGGGGAAAATCTACACCTTC.

The chain joins TRBV19 to TRBJ2-1, with 9 nucleotides matching TRBD1. Germline V gene data show CDR1 as LNHDA and CDR2 as SQIVND (reference sequence). CDR3 length: 15 amino acids. The ends lost 2 bases at V and 5 bases at J; junction bases unmatched: 4. CDR3 in DNA: TGTGCCAGTAGTATATGGACAGGGGTTAACAATGAGCAGTTCTTC. This translates into CASSIWTGVNNEQFF.

The count of this clone is one. The chain couples TRBV11-2 to TRBJ2-1; possibly TRBD1 for D (5 bases). V was cut by 3 bases and J by 0 bases, with 12 bases left in between. This CDR3 comprises 16 residues. CDR1 is SGHAT, CDR2 FQNNGV, per germline. The DNA for the CDR3 is TGTGCCAGCAGCTTCAGTATCGACAGCTCCTACAATGAGCAGTTCTTC. It codes for CASSFSIDSSYNEQFF.